Following are 2 T cell receptor beta chains from one sample sequenced in a study of blood T cell repertoires in COVID-19. Libraries were prepared by immunoSEQ multiplex PCR; TCRdb keeps only in-frame clonotypes and omits some of them. The table has 140,000 or so clones, 84% seen once. Sequencing input: PBMCs or T cells enriched from blood (not recorded which). The receptors derive from a woman in her fifties or sixties with acute COVID-19.

The rearrangement uses TRBV5-1 and TRBJ1-2; 7 positions match TRBD1. V shed 4 bases, J shed 4 bases, and the junction held 4 bases outside the gene matches. The CDR3 has 13 residues. Germline V gene sequence: CDR1 SGHRS, CDR2 YFSETQ. In DNA form, the CDR3 reads TGCGCCAGCAGCCCCCGGGACAGCTATGGCTACACCTTC. Translation gives CASSPRDSYGYTF.

The chain has TRBV6-5 and TRBJ1-2; unclear D gene. The CDR3 length is 15 residues. Trimming took 6 bases from V and 0 from J, leaving 14 bases between them. Germline V gene data show CDR1 as MNHEY and CDR2 as SVGAGI. CDR3 DNA: TGTGCCAGCAGATTAGATGGAGGAGCTAACTATGGCTACACCTTC. The encoded protein is CASRLDGGANYGYTF.